These T cell receptor beta chains were read from a single sample in a study of OX40 agonist ivuxolimab in advanced cancers. Profiling relied on immunoSEQ multiplex PCR, and the TCRdb table lists in-frame clones only, not all of them. The repertoire holds roughly 87,000 clones, with under 95% as singletons. Source: CD4+ or CD8+ T cells sorted from blood, taken in a trial of the OX40 agonist ivuxolimab. These receptors all stem from an adult with an advanced solid tumor such as melanoma, head and neck, liver or kidney cancer. The CDR3 runs from the conserved cysteine through the conserved F or W. The D gene is left open where the match is weak. The size field is filled for only some rows; it gives once, few, many or a size class.

cdr3_aa: CAWSPGLAGGSDTQYF
cdr3_nt: TGTGCCTGGAGCCCCGGACTAGCGGGAGGCTCAGATACGCAGTATTTT
clone_size: .
d_call: TRBD2
v_call: TRBV30
j_call: TRBJ2-3

cdr3_aa: CSVEVPDRGKAFF
cdr3_nt: TGCAGCGTTGAAGTCCCGGACAGGGGGAAAGCTTTCTTT
clone_size: .
d_call: TRBD1
v_call: TRBV29-1
j_call: TRBJ1-1

cdr3_aa: CAISAGGNYGYTF
cdr3_nt: TGTGCCATCAGTGCGGGGGGTAACTATGGCTACACCTTC
clone_size: .
d_call: .
v_call: TRBV10-3
j_call: TRBJ1-2

cdr3_aa: CASSLAGGWNEQFF
cdr3_nt: TGTGCCAGCAGCCTAGCGGGAGGGTGGAATGAGCAGTTCTTC
clone_size: .
d_call: TRBD2
v_call: TRBV6-5
j_call: TRBJ2-1

cdr3_aa: CASSLSTEAFF
cdr3_nt: TGTGCCAGCAGTTTGAGCACTGAAGCTTTCTTT
clone_size: .
d_call: .
v_call: TRBV13
j_call: TRBJ1-1

cdr3_aa: CASSYSNTDSNQPQHF
cdr3_nt: TGTGCCAGCAGTTACTCTAACACCGATAGCAATCAGCCCCAGCATTTT
clone_size: .
d_call: .
v_call: TRBV6-6
j_call: TRBJ1-5

cdr3_aa: CASSQQGAMETQYF
cdr3_nt: TGTGCCAGCAGCCAACAGGGGGCAATGGAGACCCAGTACTTC
clone_size: .
d_call: TRBD1
v_call: TRBV14
j_call: TRBJ2-5

cdr3_aa: CASSFPDSAYSGNTIYF
cdr3_nt: TGTGCCAGCAGCTTTCCCGACAGCGCATACTCTGGAAACACCATATATTTT
clone_size: .
d_call: .
v_call: TRBV7-9
j_call: TRBJ1-3

cdr3_aa: CASSVGDRPYAGANVLTF
cdr3_nt: TGTGCCAGCAGCGTAGGTGACAGGCCATACGCTGGGGCCAACGTCCTGACTTTC
clone_size: .
d_call: .
v_call: TRBV9
j_call: TRBJ2-6

cdr3_aa: CASSLGQGSRSEQYF
cdr3_nt: TGCGCCAGCAGCTTGGGACAGGGCTCGCGATCCGAGCAGTACTTC
clone_size: .
d_call: TRBD1
v_call: TRBV5-1
j_call: TRBJ2-7

cdr3_aa: CASSLSLGRGSGNQPQHF
cdr3_nt: TGTGCCAGCAGCTTGTCTTTAGGCAGGGGATCGGGCAATCAGCCCCAGCATTTT
clone_size: .
d_call: .
v_call: TRBV5-6
j_call: TRBJ1-5

cdr3_aa: CASSLGAGTGFKTYEQYF
cdr3_nt: TGTGCCAGCAGCTTGGGGGCTGGGACAGGGTTTAAGACCTACGAGCAGTACTTC
clone_size: .
d_call: TRBD1
v_call: TRBV5-8
j_call: TRBJ2-7

cdr3_aa: CASSSTTGGGTEAFF
cdr3_nt: TGTGCCAGCAGCTCTACTACAGGGGGGGGGACTGAAGCTTTCTTT
clone_size: .
d_call: TRBD1
v_call: TRBV5-4
j_call: TRBJ1-1

cdr3_aa: CASSLDASGANVLTF
cdr3_nt: TGTGCCAGCAGCTTAGATGCATCTGGGGCCAACGTCCTGACTTTC
clone_size: .
d_call: .
v_call: TRBV11-2
j_call: TRBJ2-6

cdr3_aa: CASSAVGGLGQYF
cdr3_nt: TGTGCCAGCAGCGCAGTAGGAGGACTTGGGCAGTATTTT
clone_size: .
d_call: .
v_call: TRBV14
j_call: TRBJ2-3

cdr3_aa: CASSLDALNTEAFF
cdr3_nt: TGCGCCAGCAGCTTGGATGCGTTGAACACTGAAGCTTTCTTT
clone_size: .
d_call: .
v_call: TRBV5-1
j_call: TRBJ1-1

cdr3_aa: CASSRGSTGTTNEKLFF
cdr3_nt: TGTGCCAGCAGCCGGGGTTCGACAGGTACGACTAATGAAAAACTGTTTTTT
clone_size: .
d_call: .
v_call: TRBV4-2
j_call: TRBJ1-4

cdr3_aa: CASSQQGARETQYF
cdr3_nt: TGTGCCAGCAGTCAACAGGGGGCTCGGGAGACCCAGTACTTC
clone_size: .
d_call: TRBD1
v_call: TRBV6-5
j_call: TRBJ2-5

cdr3_aa: CASSLGEGGNTIYF
cdr3_nt: TGTGCCAGCAGCTTGGGGGAAGGTGGAAACACCATATATTTT
clone_size: .
d_call: .
v_call: TRBV9
j_call: TRBJ1-3

cdr3_aa: CASSPPAGETQYF
cdr3_nt: TGTGCCAGCTCACCACCAGCGGGGGAGACCCAGTACTTC
clone_size: .
d_call: TRBD2
v_call: TRBV18
j_call: TRBJ2-5

cdr3_aa: CASSQNRAGSQNTEAFF
cdr3_nt: TGTGCCAGCAGCCAGAATCGTGCGGGCAGCCAGAACACTGAAGCTTTCTTT
clone_size: .
d_call: .
v_call: TRBV4-2
j_call: TRBJ1-1

cdr3_aa: CASRERQGKNNSPLHF
cdr3_nt: TGTGCCAGCAGGGAAAGACAGGGAAAGAATAATTCACCCCTCCACTTT
clone_size: .
d_call: TRBD1
v_call: TRBV6-6
j_call: TRBJ1-6

cdr3_aa: CAWSGGETQYF
cdr3_nt: TGTGCCTGGTCAGGGGGTGAGACCCAGTACTTC
clone_size: .
d_call: TRBD1
v_call: TRBV30
j_call: TRBJ2-5

cdr3_aa: CASSFAGSSYEQYF
cdr3_nt: TGTGCCAGCAGTTTTGCGGGCAGCTCCTACGAGCAGTACTTC
clone_size: once
d_call: .
v_call: TRBV28
j_call: TRBJ2-7

cdr3_aa: CASSPTKNLNYGYTF
cdr3_nt: TGTGCCAGCAGCCCTACGAAGAACCTCAACTATGGCTACACCTTC
clone_size: once
d_call: .
v_call: TRBV7-2
j_call: TRBJ1-2

cdr3_aa: CASKGGATGQYF
cdr3_nt: TGTGCCAGCAAAGGTGGTGCAACAGGGCAGTACTTC
clone_size: .
d_call: .
v_call: TRBV6-5
j_call: TRBJ2-7

cdr3_aa: CASSSWRLLGEQYF
cdr3_nt: TGTGCCAGCAGTTCCTGGCGACTATTGGGCGAGCAGTACTTC
clone_size: .
d_call: .
v_call: TRBV28
j_call: TRBJ2-7

cdr3_aa: CASSLDRVGQPQHF
cdr3_nt: TGTGCCAGCAGCCTAGACAGGGTCGGTCAGCCCCAGCATTTT
clone_size: .
d_call: TRBD1
v_call: TRBV7-2
j_call: TRBJ1-5

cdr3_aa: CASSLDSVNTEAFF
cdr3_nt: TGTGCCAGCAGCCTAGACAGTGTGAACACTGAAGCTTTCTTT
clone_size: .
d_call: .
v_call: TRBV14
j_call: TRBJ1-1

cdr3_aa: CASSPSVTNTGELFF
cdr3_nt: TGTGCCAGCAGCCCTTCGGTTACGAACACCGGGGAGCTGTTTTTT
clone_size: .
d_call: .
v_call: TRBV11-2
j_call: TRBJ2-2

cdr3_aa: CASSPLGISSYNEQFF
cdr3_nt: TGTGCCAGCAGCCCCTTAGGTATCAGCTCCTACAATGAGCAGTTCTTC
clone_size: .
d_call: .
v_call: TRBV9
j_call: TRBJ2-1

cdr3_aa: CAWSRGPGELFF
cdr3_nt: TGTGCCTGGAGTAGGGGCCCCGGGGAGCTGTTTTTT
clone_size: .
d_call: .
v_call: TRBV30
j_call: TRBJ2-2

cdr3_aa: CASSPDRVGYTF
cdr3_nt: TGCGCCAGCAGCCCCGACAGGGTTGGCTACACCTTC
clone_size: .
d_call: TRBD1
v_call: TRBV5-1
j_call: TRBJ1-2

cdr3_aa: CASSLGTLAEKLFF
cdr3_nt: TGCGCCAGCAGCTTAGGGACCCTGGCCGAAAAACTGTTTTTT
clone_size: .
d_call: .
v_call: TRBV5-1
j_call: TRBJ1-4

cdr3_aa: CASSTFGPTYEQYF
cdr3_nt: TGTGCCAGCAGCACTTTCGGGCCGACCTACGAGCAGTACTTC
clone_size: .
d_call: .
v_call: TRBV7-2
j_call: TRBJ2-7

cdr3_aa: CASSLVLAGGPYSYNEQFF
cdr3_nt: TGCGCCAGCAGCTTGGTTCTAGCGGGAGGCCCATACTCCTACAATGAGCAGTTCTTC
clone_size: .
d_call: TRBD2
v_call: TRBV5-1
j_call: TRBJ2-1

cdr3_aa: CSVGGTSSNQPQHF
cdr3_nt: TGCAGCGTTGGTGGTACCTCCAGCAATCAGCCCCAGCATTTT
clone_size: .
d_call: .
v_call: TRBV29-1
j_call: TRBJ1-5

cdr3_aa: CASRDTGELFF
cdr3_nt: TGTGCCAGCCGGGACACCGGGGAGCTGTTTTTT
clone_size: .
d_call: .
v_call: TRBV7-2
j_call: TRBJ2-2

cdr3_aa: CASSSASVGNIQYF
cdr3_nt: TGTGCCAGCAGCTCCGCTAGTGTCGGAAACATTCAGTACTTC
clone_size: .
d_call: .
v_call: TRBV7-2
j_call: TRBJ2-4

cdr3_aa: CASRPSGGVETQYF
cdr3_nt: TGTGCCAGCAGACCCAGCGGGGGGGTAGAGACCCAGTACTTC
clone_size: .
d_call: TRBD2
v_call: TRBV9
j_call: TRBJ2-5